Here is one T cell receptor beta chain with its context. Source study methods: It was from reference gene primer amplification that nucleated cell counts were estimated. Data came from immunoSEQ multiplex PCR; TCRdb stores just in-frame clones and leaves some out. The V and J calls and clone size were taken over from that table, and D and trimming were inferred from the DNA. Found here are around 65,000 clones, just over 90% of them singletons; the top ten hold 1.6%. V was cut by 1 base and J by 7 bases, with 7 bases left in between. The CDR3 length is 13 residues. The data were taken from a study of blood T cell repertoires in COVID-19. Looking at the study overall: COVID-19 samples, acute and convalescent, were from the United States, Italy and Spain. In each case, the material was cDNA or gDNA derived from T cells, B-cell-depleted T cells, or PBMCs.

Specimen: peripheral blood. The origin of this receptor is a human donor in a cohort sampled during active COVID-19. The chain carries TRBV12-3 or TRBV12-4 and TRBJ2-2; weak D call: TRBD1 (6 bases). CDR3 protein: CASSLEGVGELFF. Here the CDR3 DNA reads TGTGCCAGCAGTTTAGAGGGGGTCGGGGAGCTGTTTTTT.